This TCR beta chain is from a study of cytomegalovirus exposure and HLA in healthy donors. With 4 bases clipped from V and 7 bases from J, the junction kept 9 bases outside the gene matches. Looked up from germline, CDR1 is LNHNV and CDR2 is YYDKDF (reference sequence). CDR3 length: 15 residues. Findings of the study overall: TCR beta V segments were, for the most part, productive about 87% or about 30% of the time in an earlier analysis. The study assumed roughly uniform donor sequencing depth for presence/absence analyses. Serostatus for CMV was the only available immune exposure information. Most subjects had HLA-A and HLA-B alleles reportedly predicted accurately by TCR beta sequences.

On this clone itself: The antigen is not known.

PCR involved 60 Vbeta and 13 Jbeta primers. The data were produced by immunoSEQ multiplex PCR, yet TCRdb's version contains in-frame clones alone and is incomplete. This table lists fewer than 110,000 clones. The clonotype comes from a man aged 40-55 years in good health and CMV-seronegative. Sequenced sample: PBMCs. The chain carries TRBV15 and TRBJ2-7, with TRBD2 matching over 11 bases. DNA for the CDR3: TGTGCCACCAGCACTAGCGGGAGGACCCTCAGTGAGCAGTACTTC. It yields the protein CATSTSGRTLSEQYF.